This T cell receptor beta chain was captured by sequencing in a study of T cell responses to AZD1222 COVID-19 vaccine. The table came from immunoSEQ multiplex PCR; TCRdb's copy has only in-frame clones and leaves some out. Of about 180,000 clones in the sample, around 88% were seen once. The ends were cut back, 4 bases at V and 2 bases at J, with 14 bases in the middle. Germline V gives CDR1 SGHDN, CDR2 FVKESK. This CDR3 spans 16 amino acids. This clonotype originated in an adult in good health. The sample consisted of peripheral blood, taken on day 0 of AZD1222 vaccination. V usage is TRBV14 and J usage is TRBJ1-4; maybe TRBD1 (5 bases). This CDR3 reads CASSLRGRRTNEKLFF. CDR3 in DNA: TGTGCCAGCAGCCTGAGGGGACGTAGGACTAATGAAAAACTGTTTTTT.